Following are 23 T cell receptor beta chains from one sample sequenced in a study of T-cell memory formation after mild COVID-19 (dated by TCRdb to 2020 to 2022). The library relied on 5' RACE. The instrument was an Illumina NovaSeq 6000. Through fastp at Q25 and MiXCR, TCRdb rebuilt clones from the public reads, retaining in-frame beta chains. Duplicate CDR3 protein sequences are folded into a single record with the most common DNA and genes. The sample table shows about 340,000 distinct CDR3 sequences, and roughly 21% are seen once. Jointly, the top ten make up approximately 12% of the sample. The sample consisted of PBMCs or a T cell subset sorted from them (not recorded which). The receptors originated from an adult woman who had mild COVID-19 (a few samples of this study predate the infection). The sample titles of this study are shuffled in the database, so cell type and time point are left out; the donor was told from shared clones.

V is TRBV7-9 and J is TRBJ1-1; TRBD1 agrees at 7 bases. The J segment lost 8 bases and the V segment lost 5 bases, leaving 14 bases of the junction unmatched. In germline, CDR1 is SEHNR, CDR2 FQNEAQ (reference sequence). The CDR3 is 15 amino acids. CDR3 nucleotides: TGTGCCAGCAGCACACCGACAGGGAGCGCGCACGAAGCTTTCTTT. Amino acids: CASSTPTGSAHEAFF.

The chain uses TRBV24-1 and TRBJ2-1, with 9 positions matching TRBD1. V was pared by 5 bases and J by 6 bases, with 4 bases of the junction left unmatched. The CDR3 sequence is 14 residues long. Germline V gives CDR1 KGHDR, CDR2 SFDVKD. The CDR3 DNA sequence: TGTGCCACCAGTGCCTTGACAGGGGGCAATGAGCAGTTCTTC. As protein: CATSALTGGNEQFF.

CDR3 loop: CASHRGQGFREQYF. As DNA, the CDR3 is TGTGCCAGCCACAGGGGACAGGGGTTTCGGGAGCAGTACTTC. The chain joins TRBV7-2 to TRBJ2-7; 10 positions match TRBD1. Germline V gene lookup returns CDR1 SGHTA and CDR2 FQGNSA. The CDR3 consists of 14 residues. Trimming cost V 8 bases and J 7 bases; bases outside gene matches: 11. The full variable domain, with the rest looked up from reference TRBV7-2 and TRBJ2-7, is GAGVSQSPSNKVTEKGKDVELRCDPISGHTALYWYRQSLGQGLEFLIYFQGNSAPDKSGLPSDRFSAERTGGSVSTLTIQRTQQEDSAVYLCASHRGQGFREQYFGPGTRLTVT.

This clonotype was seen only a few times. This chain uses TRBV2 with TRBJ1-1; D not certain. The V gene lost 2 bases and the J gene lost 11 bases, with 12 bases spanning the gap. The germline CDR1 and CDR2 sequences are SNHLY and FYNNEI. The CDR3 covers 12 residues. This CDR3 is CASSEFRSLAFF. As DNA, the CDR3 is TGTGCCAGCAGTGAATTCCGGAGTCTTGCTTTCTTT.

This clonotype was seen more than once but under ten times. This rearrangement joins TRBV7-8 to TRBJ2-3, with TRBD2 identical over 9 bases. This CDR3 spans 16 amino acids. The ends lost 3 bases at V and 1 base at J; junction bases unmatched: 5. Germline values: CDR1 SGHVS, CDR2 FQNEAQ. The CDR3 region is CASSFSGGLRTDTQYF. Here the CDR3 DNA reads TGTGCCAGCAGCTTTAGCGGGGGACTTCGCACAGATACGCAGTATTTT.

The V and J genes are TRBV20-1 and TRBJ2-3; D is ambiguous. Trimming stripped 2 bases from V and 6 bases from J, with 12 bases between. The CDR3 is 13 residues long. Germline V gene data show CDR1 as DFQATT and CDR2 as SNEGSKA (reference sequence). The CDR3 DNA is TGCAGTGCTAGATATCGGACCGCGGATACGCAGTATTTT. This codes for CSARYRTADTQYF.

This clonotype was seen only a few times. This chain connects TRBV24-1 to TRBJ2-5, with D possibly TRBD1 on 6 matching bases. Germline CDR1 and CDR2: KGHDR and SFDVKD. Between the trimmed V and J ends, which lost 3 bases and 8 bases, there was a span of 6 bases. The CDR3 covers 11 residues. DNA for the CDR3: TGTGCCACCAGTGATGGGGGCACCCAGTACTTC. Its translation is CATSDGGTQYF.

DNA for the CDR3: TGTGCCAGCAGCTCGACAGGGAGGGCCTATGGCTACACCTTC. Translating it yields CASSSTGRAYGYTF. The chain has TRBV5-6 and TRBJ1-2; the match to TRBD1 covers 7 bases. Germline lookup yields CDR1 SGHDT and CDR2 YYEEEE. V was pared by 3 bases and J by 4 bases, with 6 bases of the junction left unmatched. The CDR3 covers 14 residues.

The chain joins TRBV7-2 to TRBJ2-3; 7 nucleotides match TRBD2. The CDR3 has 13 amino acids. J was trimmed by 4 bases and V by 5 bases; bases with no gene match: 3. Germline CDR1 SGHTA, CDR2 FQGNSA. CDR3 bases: TGTGCCAGCAGCCCGCGGGAGTCAGATACGCAGTATTTT. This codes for CASSPRESDTQYF.

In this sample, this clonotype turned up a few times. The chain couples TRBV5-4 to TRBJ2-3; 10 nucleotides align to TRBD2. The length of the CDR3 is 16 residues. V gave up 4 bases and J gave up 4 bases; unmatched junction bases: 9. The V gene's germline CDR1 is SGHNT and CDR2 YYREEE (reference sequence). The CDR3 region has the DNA TGTGCCAGCAGCAGAATAGCGGGGGGTTTCGCAGATACGCAGTATTTT. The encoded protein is CASSRIAGGFADTQYF.

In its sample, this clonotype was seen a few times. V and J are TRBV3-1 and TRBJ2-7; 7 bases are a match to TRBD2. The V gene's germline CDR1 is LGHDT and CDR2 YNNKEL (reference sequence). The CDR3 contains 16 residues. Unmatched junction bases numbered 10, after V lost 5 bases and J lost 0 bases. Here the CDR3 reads CASSTRLRGISYEQYF. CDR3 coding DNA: TGTGCCAGCAGCACCCGGCTGCGGGGGATCTCCTACGAGCAGTACTTC.

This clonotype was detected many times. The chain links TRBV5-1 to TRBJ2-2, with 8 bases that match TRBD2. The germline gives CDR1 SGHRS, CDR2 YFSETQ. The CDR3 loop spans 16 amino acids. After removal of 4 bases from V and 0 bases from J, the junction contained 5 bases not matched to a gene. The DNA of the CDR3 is TGCGCCAGCAGCCCCCCGGGACTAGCGAACACCGGGGAGCTGTTTTTT. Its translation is CASSPPGLANTGELFF.

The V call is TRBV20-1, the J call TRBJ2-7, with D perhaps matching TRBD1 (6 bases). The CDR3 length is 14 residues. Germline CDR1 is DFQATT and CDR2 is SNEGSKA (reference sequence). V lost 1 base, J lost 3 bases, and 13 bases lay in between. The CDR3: CSARGRDNFYEQYF. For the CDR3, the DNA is TGCAGTGCTAGAGGAAGGGACAATTTCTACGAGCAGTACTTC.

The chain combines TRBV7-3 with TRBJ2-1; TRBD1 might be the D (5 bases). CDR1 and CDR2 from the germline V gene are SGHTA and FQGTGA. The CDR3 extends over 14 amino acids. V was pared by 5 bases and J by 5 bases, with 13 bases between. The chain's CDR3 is CASSHSQGNNEQFF. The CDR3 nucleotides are TGTGCCAGCAGCCATAGCCAGGGAAACAATGAGCAGTTCTTC.

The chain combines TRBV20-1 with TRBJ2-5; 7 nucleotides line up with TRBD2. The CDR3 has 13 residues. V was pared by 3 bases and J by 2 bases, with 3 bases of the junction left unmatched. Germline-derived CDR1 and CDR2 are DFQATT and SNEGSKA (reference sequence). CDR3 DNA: TGCAGTGCTAGCCCGCGGGGGCAAGAGACCCAGTACTTC. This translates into CSASPRGQETQYF.

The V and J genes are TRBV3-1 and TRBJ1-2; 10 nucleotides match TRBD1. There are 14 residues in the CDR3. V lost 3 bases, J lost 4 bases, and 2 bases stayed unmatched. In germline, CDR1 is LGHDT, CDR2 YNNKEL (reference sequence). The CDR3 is CASSQGQGLYGYTF. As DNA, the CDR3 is TGTGCCAGCAGCCAGGGACAGGGGCTCTATGGCTACACCTTC. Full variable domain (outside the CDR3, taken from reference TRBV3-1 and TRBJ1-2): DTAVSQTPKYLVTQMGNDKSIKCEQNLGHDTMYWYKQDSKKFLKIMFSYNNKELIINETVPNRFSPKSPDKAHLNLHINSLELGDSAVYFCASSQGQGLYGYTFGSGTRLTVV.

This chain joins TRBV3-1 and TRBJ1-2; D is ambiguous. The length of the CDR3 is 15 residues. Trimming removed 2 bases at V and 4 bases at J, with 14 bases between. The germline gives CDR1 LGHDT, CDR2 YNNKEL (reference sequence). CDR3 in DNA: TGTGCCAGCAGCCAATTCCAAGTCCGAGGCTATGGCTACACCTTC. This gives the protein CASSQFQVRGYGYTF. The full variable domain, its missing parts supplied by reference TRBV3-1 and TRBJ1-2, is DTAVSQTPKYLVTQMGNDKSIKCEQNLGHDTMYWYKQDSKKFLKIMFSYNNKELIINETVPNRFSPKSPDKAHLNLHINSLELGDSAVYFCASSQFQVRGYGYTFGSGTRLTVV.

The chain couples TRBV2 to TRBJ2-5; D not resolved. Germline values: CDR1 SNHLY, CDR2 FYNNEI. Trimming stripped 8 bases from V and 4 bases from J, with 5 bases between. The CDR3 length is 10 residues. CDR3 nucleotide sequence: TGTGCCAGCCTCGGAGAGACCCAGTACTTC. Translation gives CASLGETQYF.

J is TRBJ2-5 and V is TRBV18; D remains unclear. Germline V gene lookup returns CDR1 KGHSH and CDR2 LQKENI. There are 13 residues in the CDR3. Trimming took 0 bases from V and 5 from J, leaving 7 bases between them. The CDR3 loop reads CASSPPGIETQYF. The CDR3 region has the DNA TGTGCCAGCTCACCACCGGGGATCGAGACCCAGTACTTC.

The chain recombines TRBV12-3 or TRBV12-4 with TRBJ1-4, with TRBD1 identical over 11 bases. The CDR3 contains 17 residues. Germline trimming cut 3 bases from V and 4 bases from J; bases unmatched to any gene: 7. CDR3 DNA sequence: TGTGCCAGCAGTTTCCCCGGGACAGGGGGGGTTAATGAAAAACTGTTTTTT. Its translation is CASSFPGTGGVNEKLFF.

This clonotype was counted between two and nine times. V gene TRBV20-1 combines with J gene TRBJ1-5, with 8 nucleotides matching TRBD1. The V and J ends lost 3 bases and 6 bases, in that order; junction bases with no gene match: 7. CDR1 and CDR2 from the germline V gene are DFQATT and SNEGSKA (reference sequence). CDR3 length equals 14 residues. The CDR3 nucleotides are TGCAGTGCTAGGAAGAGGACAGGGCGTCAGCCCCAGCATTTT. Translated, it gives CSARKRTGRQPQHF.

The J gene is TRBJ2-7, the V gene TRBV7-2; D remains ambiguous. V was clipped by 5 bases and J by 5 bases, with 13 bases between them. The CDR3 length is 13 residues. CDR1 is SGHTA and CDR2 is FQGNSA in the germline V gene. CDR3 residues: CASSAPIRNEQYF. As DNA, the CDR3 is TGTGCCAGCAGCGCTCCTATCCGGAACGAGCAGTACTTC.

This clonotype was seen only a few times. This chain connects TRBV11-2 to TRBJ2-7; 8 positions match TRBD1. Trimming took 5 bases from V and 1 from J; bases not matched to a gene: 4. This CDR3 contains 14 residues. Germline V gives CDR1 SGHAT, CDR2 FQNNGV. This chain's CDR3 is CASSGDRRSYEQYF. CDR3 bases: TGTGCCAGCAGCGGGGACAGGCGATCCTACGAGCAGTACTTC.